One sample yielded the 21 T cell receptor beta chains listed below, sequenced in a study of blood T cell repertoires in COVID-19. Libraries were prepared by immunoSEQ multiplex PCR; TCRdb keeps only in-frame clonotypes and omits some of them. This table holds some 69,000 clones, about 92% found once. What was sequenced was peripheral blood. These receptors were collected from a man in his forties or fifties with COVID-19, enrolled during active disease.

The V call is TRBV7-3, the J call TRBJ2-2, with D possibly being TRBD1 (5 bases). CDR1 and CDR2 (germline): SGHTA, FQGTGA. This CDR3 region has 17 residues. Trimming stripped 4 bases from V and 0 bases from J, with 15 bases between. CDR3 coding DNA: TGTGCCAGCAGCTCCTGGGGCTCGCTGACGAACACCGGGGAGCTGTTTTTT. It yields the protein CASSSWGSLTNTGELFF.

The chain joins TRBV5-8 to TRBJ2-5, with D possibly matching TRBD1 (8 bases). Germline CDR1 reads SGHTS; CDR2 reads YDEGEE. Trimming removed 4 bases from V and 4 bases from J, with 14 bases in between. CDR3 length: 14 residues. CDR3 in amino acids: CASSPHRGGETQYF. As DNA, the CDR3 is TGTGCCAGCAGCCCTCACAGGGGGGGAGAGACCCAGTACTTC.

The J gene is TRBJ2-5, the V gene TRBV5-1, with 8 bases matching TRBD2. Germline V gene lookup returns CDR1 SGHRS and CDR2 YFSETQ. V lost 4 bases to trimming and J lost 6 bases; unmatched junction nucleotides: 8. This CDR3 region has 14 residues. As DNA, the CDR3 is TGCGCCAGCAGCCCCGCGGGGGGCGGAAAGACCCAGTACTTC. Encoded protein: CASSPAGGGKTQYF.

This clone was found once. V and J are TRBV5-8 and TRBJ2-3; 12 bases agree with TRBD2. J lost 5 bases, V lost 0 bases, and 4 bases had no gene match. CDR1 is SGHTS and CDR2 is YDEGEE in the germline V gene. The CDR3 is 16 amino acids. CDR3 loop: CASSLGLAGAVDTQYF. CDR3 coding DNA: TGTGCCAGCAGCTTGGGACTAGCGGGAGCTGTAGATACGCAGTATTTT.

The gene calls are TRBV7-6 and TRBJ1-3, with TRBD1 identical over 8 bases. V was clipped by 3 bases and J by 2 bases; unmatched bases: 6. CDR3 length: 16 amino acids. CDR1 and CDR2 from the germline V gene are SGHVS and FNYEAQ. The CDR3 protein is CASSFADREPGNTIYF. CDR3 DNA: TGTGCCAGCAGCTTCGCGGACAGGGAACCTGGAAACACCATATATTTT.

V is TRBV5-4 and J is TRBJ2-1, with 9 bases lining up with TRBD1. Per the germline V gene, CDR1 is SGHNT and CDR2 is YYREEE (reference sequence). J lost 6 bases, V lost 5 bases, and 9 bases had no gene match. There are 15 residues in the CDR3. In nucleotides, the CDR3 is TGTGCCAGCAGGGGTCCGGGACAGGGTACCAATGAGCAGTTCTTC. Translating gives CASRGPGQGTNEQFF.

The chain joins TRBV2 to TRBJ1-2, with TRBD1 matching 7 bases. V lost 7 bases, J lost 6 bases, and 11 bases stayed unmatched. The CDR3 covers 14 residues. CDR1 is SNHLY and CDR2 is FYNNEI in the germline V gene. In nucleotides, the CDR3 is TGTGCCAGCACCCTTAGGACAGGAGAGGATGGCTACACCTTC. It specifies CASTLRTGEDGYTF.

This chain joins TRBV5-5 and TRBJ1-2; D is unclear. The CDR3 covers 17 residues. Germline assignment: CDR1 SGHKS and CDR2 YYEKEE (reference sequence). Trimming removed 0 bases from V and 8 bases from J, with 23 bases in between. DNA of the CDR3: TGTGCCAGCAGCTTGGCCCTGGGAGGGAACAAACCCCGGGGCTACACCTTC. This gives the protein CASSLALGGNKPRGYTF.

This sequence joins TRBV5-1 and TRBJ2-1, with D tentatively TRBD2 (6 bases). Trimming stripped 2 bases from V and 0 bases from J, with 9 bases between. Germline CDR1 reads SGHRS; CDR2 reads YFSETQ. This CDR3 is built from 15 residues. The CDR3 region has the DNA TGCGCCAGCAGCTTAAGCGGGTCCTCCTACAATGAGCAGTTCTTC. This encodes CASSLSGSSYNEQFF. The full variable domain, its missing parts supplied by reference TRBV5-1 and TRBJ2-1, is KAGVTQTPRYLIKTRGQQVTLSCSPISGHRSVSWYQQTPGQGLQFLFEYFSETQRNKGNFPGRFSGRQFSNSRSEMNVSTLELGDSALYLCASSLSGSSYNEQFFGPGTRLTVL.

The rearrangement links TRBV11-3 to TRBJ1-1, with 8 bases fitting TRBD1. V was pared by 1 base and J by 4 bases, with 5 bases of the junction left unmatched. CDR3 length equals 15 residues. Germline V gene sequence: CDR1 SGHNT, CDR2 YENEEA. CDR3 nucleotides: TGTGCCAGCAGCTTAGCGGGACAGGCGAGCACTGAAGCTTTCTTT. It is translated as CASSLAGQASTEAFF.

This clone was recorded once. V is TRBV27 and J is TRBJ2-5; tentative D call: TRBD1 (6 bases). Per the germline V gene, CDR1 is MNHEY and CDR2 is SMNVEV (reference sequence). Trimming removed 6 bases at V and 2 bases at J, with 19 bases between. This CDR3 contains 16 residues. The CDR3 DNA is TGTGCCAGCAGCCCGAAATTCGACAGGAGACAAGAGACCCAGTACTTC. Protein sequence: CASSPKFDRRQETQYF.

The chain has TRBV6-5 and TRBJ2-7, with a weak D call TRBD2 (7 bases). This CDR3 comprises 13 residues. The germline gives CDR1 MNHEY, CDR2 SVGAGI. Between the trimmed V and J ends, which lost 6 bases and 7 bases, there was a span of 16 bases. The CDR3 region has the DNA TGTGCCAGCAGCCCCCGGAGGGGGGGGGAGCAGTACTTC. Protein product: CASSPRRGGEQYF.

This chain joins TRBV9 and TRBJ2-1; D gene unclear. The CDR3 contains 14 residues. The germline V and J ends were trimmed by 0 bases and 5 bases, with 9 bases remaining between them. CDR1 and CDR2 (germline): SGDLS, YYNGEE. CDR3 protein: CASSVATQNNEQFF. The CDR3 nucleotides are TGTGCCAGCAGCGTAGCTACTCAAAACAATGAGCAGTTCTTC.

The genes are TRBV4-2 and TRBJ2-6; D is unresolved. CDR3 length: 15 amino acids. V lost 1 base and J lost 4, with 8 bases in between. Germline values: CDR1 LGHNA, CDR2 YNFKEQ. The chain's CDR3 is CASSQVTVGANVLTF. The CDR3 DNA is TGTGCCAGCAGCCAAGTAACTGTGGGGGCCAACGTCCTGACTTTC.

The chain links TRBV28 to TRBJ1-2, with TRBD1 matching 10 bases. The ends lost 6 bases at V and 3 bases at J; junction bases unmatched: 7. This CDR3 region has 15 residues. The germline gives CDR1 MDHEN, CDR2 SYDVKM. CDR3 coding DNA: TGTGCCAGCAGCCCGGGACAGGGGCCCTACTATGGCTACACCTTC. Protein product: CASSPGQGPYYGYTF.

For the CDR3, the DNA is TGTGCCAGCAGTTCGAAGGGGGCACCTAATGAAAAACTGTTTTTT. Protein: CASSSKGAPNEKLFF. The chain links TRBV28 to TRBJ1-4; 7 bases are a match to TRBD1. The J segment lost 3 bases and the V segment lost 4 bases, leaving 5 bases of the junction unmatched. The germline CDR1 and CDR2 sequences are MDHEN and SYDVKM. The CDR3 sequence is 15 residues long. The complete variable domain, with remaining parts taken from reference TRBV28 and TRBJ1-4, reads DVKVTQSSRYLVKRTGEKVFLECVQDMDHENMFWYRQDPGLGLRLIYFSYDVKMKEKGDIPEGYSVSREKKERFSLILESASTNQTSMYLCASSSKGAPNEKLFFGSGTQLSVL.

The chain uses TRBV5-1 and TRBJ1-4, with TRBD1 identical over 7 bases. This CDR3 comprises 15 residues. The V gene's germline CDR1 is SGHRS and CDR2 YFSETQ. Unmatched junction bases numbered 5, after V lost 0 bases and J lost 6 bases. DNA of the CDR3: TGCGCCAGCAGCTTGGCCGGGACAGCTTATGAAAAACTGTTTTTT. Its protein product is CASSLAGTAYEKLFF.

This chain connects TRBV5-1 to TRBJ2-2; perhaps TRBD1 as D (6 bases). V gave up 4 bases and J gave up 3 bases, with 16 bases separating them. This CDR3 is 16 amino acids long. Germline V lookup: CDR1 SGHRS, CDR2 YFSETQ. The chain's CDR3 is CASSPQGPTYTGELFF. CDR3 DNA: TGCGCCAGCAGCCCCCAGGGGCCTACCTACACCGGGGAGCTGTTTTTT.

J is TRBJ2-5 and V is TRBV10-3; a possible D gene is TRBD1 (6 bases). The CDR3 spans 13 residues. Germline CDR1 ENHRY, CDR2 SYGVKD. Between the trimmed V and J ends, which lost 3 bases and 2 bases, there was a span of 7 bases. The CDR3 sequence is CAISDRGQETQYF. The CDR3 region has the DNA TGTGCCATCAGTGACAGGGGACAAGAGACCCAGTACTTC.

The genes are TRBV7-9 and TRBJ1-1; no firm D call. The length of the CDR3 is 15 residues. V dropped 1 base and J dropped 1 base, with 10 bases sitting between them. Germline V gene sequence: CDR1 SEHNR, CDR2 FQNEAQ (reference sequence). The CDR3 reads CASSLEATRNTEAFF. The DNA for the CDR3 is TGTGCCAGCAGCTTAGAGGCGACAAGGAACACTGAAGCTTTCTTT.

The gene calls are TRBV10-3 and TRBJ1-4; D remains unclear. The CDR3 runs 14 residues. Between the trimmed V and J ends, which lost 0 bases and 3 bases, there was a span of 5 bases. CDR1 is ENHRY, CDR2 SYGVKD, per germline. Here the CDR3 reads CAISESQSNEKLFF. CDR3 bases: TGTGCCATCAGTGAGTCACAGTCTAATGAAAAACTGTTTTTT.